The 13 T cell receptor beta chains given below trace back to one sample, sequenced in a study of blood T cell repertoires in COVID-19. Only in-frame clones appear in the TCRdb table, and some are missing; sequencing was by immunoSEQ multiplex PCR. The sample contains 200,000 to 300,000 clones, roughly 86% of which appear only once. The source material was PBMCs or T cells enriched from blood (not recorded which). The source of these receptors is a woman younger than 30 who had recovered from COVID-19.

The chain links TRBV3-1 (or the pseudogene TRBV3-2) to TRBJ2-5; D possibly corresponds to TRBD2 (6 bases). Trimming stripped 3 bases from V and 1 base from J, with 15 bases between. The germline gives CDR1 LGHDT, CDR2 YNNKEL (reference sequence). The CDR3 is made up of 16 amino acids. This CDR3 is CASSQTAGTFQETQYF. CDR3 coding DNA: TGTGCCAGCAGCCAGACCGCCGGGACTTTCCAAGAGACCCAGTACTTC.

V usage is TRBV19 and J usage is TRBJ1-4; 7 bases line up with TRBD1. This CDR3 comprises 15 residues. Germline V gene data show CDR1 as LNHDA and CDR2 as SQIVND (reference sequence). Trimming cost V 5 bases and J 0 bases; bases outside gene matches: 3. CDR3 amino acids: CASSVTGATNEKLFF. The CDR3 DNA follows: TGTGCCAGTAGTGTAACAGGGGCAACTAATGAAAAACTGTTTTTT.

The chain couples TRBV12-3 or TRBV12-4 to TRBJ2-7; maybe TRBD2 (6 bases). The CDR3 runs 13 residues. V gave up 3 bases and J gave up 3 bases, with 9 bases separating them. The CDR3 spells CASSFGRDYEQYF. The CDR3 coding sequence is TGTGCCAGCAGTTTCGGGCGGGACTACGAGCAGTACTTC.

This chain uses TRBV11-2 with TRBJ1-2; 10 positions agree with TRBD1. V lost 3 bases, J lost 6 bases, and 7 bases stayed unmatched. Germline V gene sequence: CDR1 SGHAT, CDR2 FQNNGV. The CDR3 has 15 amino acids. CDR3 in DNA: TGTGCCAGCAGCTTCGGACAGGGGGTAGTTGATGGCTACACCTTC. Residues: CASSFGQGVVDGYTF.

The CDR3 nucleotides are TGTGCCTGGAAGCTGATCAGGGCCGGTGGCTACACCTTC. It encodes CAWKLIRAGGYTF. The chain employs TRBV30 and TRBJ1-2, with a weak D call TRBD1 (5 bases). The CDR3 has 13 amino acids. V lost 4 bases and J lost 7, with 16 bases in between. The V gene's germline CDR1 is GTSNPN and CDR2 SVGIG (reference sequence).

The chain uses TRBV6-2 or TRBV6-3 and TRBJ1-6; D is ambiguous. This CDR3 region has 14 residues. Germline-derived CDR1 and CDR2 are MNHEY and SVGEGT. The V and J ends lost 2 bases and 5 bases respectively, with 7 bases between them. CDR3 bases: TGTGCCAGCAGTTACAGTAGAGATAATTCACCCCTCCACTTT. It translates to CASSYSRDNSPLHF.

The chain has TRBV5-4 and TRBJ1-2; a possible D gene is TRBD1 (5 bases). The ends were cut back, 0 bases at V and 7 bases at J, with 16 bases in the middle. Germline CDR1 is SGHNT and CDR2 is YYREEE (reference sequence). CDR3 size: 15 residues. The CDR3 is CASSLALGVLGGYTF. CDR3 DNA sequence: TGTGCCAGCAGCTTGGCCTTAGGGGTCCTGGGTGGCTACACCTTC.

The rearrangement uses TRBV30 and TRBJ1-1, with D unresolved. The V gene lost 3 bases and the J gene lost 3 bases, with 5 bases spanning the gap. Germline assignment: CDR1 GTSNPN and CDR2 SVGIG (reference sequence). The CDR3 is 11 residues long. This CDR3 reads CAWRADTEAFF. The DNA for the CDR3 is TGTGCCTGGAGAGCGGACACTGAAGCTTTCTTT.

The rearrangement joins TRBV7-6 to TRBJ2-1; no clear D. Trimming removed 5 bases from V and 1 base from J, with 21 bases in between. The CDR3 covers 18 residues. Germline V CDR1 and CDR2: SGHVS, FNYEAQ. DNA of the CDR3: TGTGCCAGCAGCCTTAGTGATCGCACCATCCATTCCTACAATGAGCAGTTCTTC. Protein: CASSLSDRTIHSYNEQFF.

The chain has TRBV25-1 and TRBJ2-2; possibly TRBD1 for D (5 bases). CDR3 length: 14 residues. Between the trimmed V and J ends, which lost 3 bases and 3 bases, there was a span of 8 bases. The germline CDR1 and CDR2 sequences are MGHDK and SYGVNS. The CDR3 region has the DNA TGTGCCAGCAGTGACAGGGTGGACACCGGGGAGCTGTTTTTT. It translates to CASSDRVDTGELFF.

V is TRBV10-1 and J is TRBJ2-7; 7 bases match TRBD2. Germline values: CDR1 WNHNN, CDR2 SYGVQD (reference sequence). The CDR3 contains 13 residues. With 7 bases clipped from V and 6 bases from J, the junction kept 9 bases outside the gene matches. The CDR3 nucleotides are TGCGCCAGCACGGCGGGGGATGGTTCCGAGCAGTACTTC. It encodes CASTAGDGSEQYF.

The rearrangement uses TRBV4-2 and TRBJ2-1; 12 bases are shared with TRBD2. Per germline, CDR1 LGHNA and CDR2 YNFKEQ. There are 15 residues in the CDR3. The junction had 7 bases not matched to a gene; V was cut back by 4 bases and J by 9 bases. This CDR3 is CASSRTSGNRGEQFF. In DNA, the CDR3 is TGTGCCAGCAGCCGGACTAGCGGGAATAGAGGTGAGCAGTTCTTC.

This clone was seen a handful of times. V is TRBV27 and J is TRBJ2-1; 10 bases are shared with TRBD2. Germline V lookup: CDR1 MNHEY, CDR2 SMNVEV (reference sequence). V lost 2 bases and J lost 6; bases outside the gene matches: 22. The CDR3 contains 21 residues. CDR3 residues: CASSLRSPGRESGRASNEQFF. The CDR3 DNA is TGTGCCAGCAGTTTAAGGTCCCCGGGCCGAGAGAGCGGGAGGGCCTCCAATGAGCAGTTCTTC.